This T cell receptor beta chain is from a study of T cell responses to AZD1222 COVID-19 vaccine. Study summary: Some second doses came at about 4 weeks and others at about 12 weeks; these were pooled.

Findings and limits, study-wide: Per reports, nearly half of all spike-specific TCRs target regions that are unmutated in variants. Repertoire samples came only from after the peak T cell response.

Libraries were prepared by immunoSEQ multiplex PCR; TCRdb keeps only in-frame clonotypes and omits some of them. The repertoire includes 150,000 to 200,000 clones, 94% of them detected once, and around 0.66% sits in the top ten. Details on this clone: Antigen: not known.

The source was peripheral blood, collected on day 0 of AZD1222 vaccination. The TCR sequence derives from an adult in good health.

The chain's CDR3 is CASRAAGQPQHF. The CDR3 bases are TGTGCCAGCAGGGCCGCGGGTCAGCCCCAGCATTTT. The chain recombines TRBV28 with TRBJ1-5; D is uncertain. CDR3 length: 12 residues. Deletions cut 6 bases from V and 6 bases from J, with 9 bases between. CDR1 and CDR2 from the germline V gene are MDHEN and SYDVKM.